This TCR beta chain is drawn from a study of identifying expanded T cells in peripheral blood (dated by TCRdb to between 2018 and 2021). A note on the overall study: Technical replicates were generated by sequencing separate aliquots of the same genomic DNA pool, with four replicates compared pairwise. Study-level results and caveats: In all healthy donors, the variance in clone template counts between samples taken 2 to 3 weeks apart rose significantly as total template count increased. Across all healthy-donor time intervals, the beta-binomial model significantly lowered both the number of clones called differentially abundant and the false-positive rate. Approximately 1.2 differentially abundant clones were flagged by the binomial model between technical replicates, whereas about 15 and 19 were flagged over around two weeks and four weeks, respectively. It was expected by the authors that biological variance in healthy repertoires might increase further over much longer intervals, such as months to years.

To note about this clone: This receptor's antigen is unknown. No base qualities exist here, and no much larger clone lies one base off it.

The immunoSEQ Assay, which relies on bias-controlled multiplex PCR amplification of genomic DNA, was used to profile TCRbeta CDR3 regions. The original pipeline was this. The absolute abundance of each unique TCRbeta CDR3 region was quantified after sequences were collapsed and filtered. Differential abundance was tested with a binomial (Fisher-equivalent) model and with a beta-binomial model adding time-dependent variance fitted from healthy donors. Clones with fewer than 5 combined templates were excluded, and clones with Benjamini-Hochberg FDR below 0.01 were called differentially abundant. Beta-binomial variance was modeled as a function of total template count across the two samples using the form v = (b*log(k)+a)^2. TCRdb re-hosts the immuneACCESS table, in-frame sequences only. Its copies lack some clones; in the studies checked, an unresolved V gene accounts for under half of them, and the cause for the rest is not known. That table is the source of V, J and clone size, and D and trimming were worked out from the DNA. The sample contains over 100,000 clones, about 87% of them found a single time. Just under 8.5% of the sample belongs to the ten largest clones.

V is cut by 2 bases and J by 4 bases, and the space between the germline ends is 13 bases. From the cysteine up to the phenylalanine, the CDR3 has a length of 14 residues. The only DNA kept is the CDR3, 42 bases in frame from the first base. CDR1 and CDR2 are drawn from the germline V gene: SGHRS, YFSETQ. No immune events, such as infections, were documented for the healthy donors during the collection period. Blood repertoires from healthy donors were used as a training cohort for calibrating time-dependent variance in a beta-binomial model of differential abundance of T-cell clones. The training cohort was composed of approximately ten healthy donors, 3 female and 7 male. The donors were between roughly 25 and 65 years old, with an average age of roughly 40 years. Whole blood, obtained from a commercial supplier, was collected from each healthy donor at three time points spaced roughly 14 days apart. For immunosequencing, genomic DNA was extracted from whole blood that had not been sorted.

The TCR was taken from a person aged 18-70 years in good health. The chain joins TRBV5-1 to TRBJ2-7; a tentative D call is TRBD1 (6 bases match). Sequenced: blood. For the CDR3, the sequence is CASSFLTGSYEQYF. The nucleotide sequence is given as TGCGCCAGCAGCTTTTTAACAGGGTCGTACGAGCAGTACTTC. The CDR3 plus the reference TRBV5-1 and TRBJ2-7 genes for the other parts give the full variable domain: KAGVTQTPRYLIKTRGQQVTLSCSPISGHRSVSWYQQTPGQGLQFLFEYFSETQRNKGNFPGRFSGRQFSNSRSEMNVSTLELGDSALYLCASSFLTGSYEQYFGPGTRLTVT.